These T cell receptor beta chains were read from a single sample in a study of radiotherapy plus CTLA-4 blockade in lung cancer. This table comes from immunoSEQ multiplex PCR, and its TCRdb copy is limited to in-frame clones, with some not included. In the table there are about 28,000 clones, roughly three quarters of which are singletons. The sample here was peripheral blood, taken from a patient treated with radiotherapy plus ipilimumab. These receptors were collected from a human donor with non-small cell lung cancer that progressed on radiotherapy plus ipilimumab. Both conserved end residues are part of each CDR3.

V gene: TRBV27
J gene: TRBJ2-7
CDR3 protein: CASSYQQGRYYEQYF

V gene: TRBV20-1
J gene: TRBJ2-7
CDR3 protein: CSARDPSEQYF

V gene: TRBV15
J gene: TRBJ2-7
CDR3 protein: CATSRDKWGTDEQYF

V gene: TRBV5-5
J gene: TRBJ2-2
CDR3 protein: CASSKDRGQNTGELFF

V gene: TRBV4-1
J gene: TRBJ2-5
CDR3 protein: CASSPGLAGVETQYF

V gene: TRBV10-3
J gene: TRBJ2-1
CDR3 protein: CAISESTRGNEQFF

V gene: TRBV30
J gene: TRBJ2-3
CDR3 protein: CAWSSFSYTDTQYF

V gene: TRBV5-1
J gene: TRBJ1-2
CDR3 protein: CASSHGSLNYGYTF

V gene: TRBV5-4
J gene: TRBJ1-1
CDR3 protein: CASSPQAGAGAEAFF

V gene: TRBV4-2
J gene: TRBJ2-7
CDR3 protein: CASRTTSISYEQYF

V gene: TRBV6-9
J gene: TRBJ1-2
CDR3 protein: CASSHPDRAGGYTF

V gene: TRBV28
J gene: TRBJ2-7
CDR3 protein: CASSLRDGVRYEQYF

V gene: TRBV6-6
J gene: TRBJ1-1
CDR3 protein: CASSPPKTEAFF

V gene: TRBV30
J gene: TRBJ2-7
CDR3 protein: CAWRKEYEQYF

V gene: TRBV7-6
J gene: TRBJ2-1
CDR3 protein: CASSFGYPDEQFF

V gene: TRBV7-9
J gene: TRBJ2-7
CDR3 protein: CASSLDGAGGYEQYF

V gene: TRBV6-6
J gene: TRBJ1-5
CDR3 protein: CASRIPNQPQHF

V gene: TRBV9
J gene: TRBJ2-5
CDR3 protein: CASSPTGTPIQETQYF

V gene: TRBV5-4
J gene: TRBJ2-1
CDR3 protein: CASSPGRTEQFF

V gene: TRBV5-1
J gene: TRBJ1-1
CDR3 protein: CASSMNRVGNTEAFF

V gene: TRBV28
J gene: TRBJ1-4
CDR3 protein: CASSSGQDSTNEKLFF

V gene: TRBV6-5
J gene: TRBJ2-1
CDR3 protein: CASSYNPSGSGDEQFF